This is a list of T cell receptor beta chains from one sample in a study of cytomegalovirus exposure and HLA in healthy donors. Profiling relied on immunoSEQ multiplex PCR, and the TCRdb table lists in-frame clones only, not all of them. Among 150,000 to 200,000 clones listed, 75% to 90% were seen once. The sample taken for sequencing was PBMCs. Receptors were obtained from a male donor in good health and CMV-seropositive. Both conserved end residues are part of each CDR3. The D gene is left open where the match is weak. Clone size is not always given. Where it is, it says once, few, many or a class for expanded clones.

V	J	D	size	DNA	CDR3
TRBV4-1	TRBJ2-6	TRBD1	-	TGCGCCAGCAGCCAAGAGACAGGGTATGGGGCCAACGTCCTGACTTTC	CASSQETGYGANVLTF
TRBV5-1	TRBJ2-1	TRBD2	-	TGCGCCAGCGAAGAGGCTAGCGGGACGTCCTACAATGAGCAGTTCTTC	CASEEASGTSYNEQFF
TRBV5-1	TRBJ1-1	-	once	TGCGCCAGCAGCCGGGGGGAGAACACTGAAGCTTTCTTT	CASSRGENTEAFF
TRBV11-2	TRBJ1-2	-	-	TGTGCCAGCAGCTTAGTCAGGCAGAACCCCTATGGCTACACCTTC	CASSLVRQNPYGYTF
TRBV28	TRBJ2-7	TRBD2	-	TGTGCCAGCAGTTCGGGGGGGGTGGGCTACGAGCAGTACTTC	CASSSGGVGYEQYF
TRBV19	TRBJ1-2	TRBD1	once	TGTGCCAGTAGTATCCACAAGACAGGGTGGTATGGCTACACCTTC	CASSIHKTGWYGYTF
TRBV14	TRBJ2-7	-	-	TGTGCCAGCAGCCAACATCAGACAACCTGGGAGCAGTACTTC	CASSQHQTTWEQYF
TRBV7-9	TRBJ2-7	-	-	TGTGCCAGCAGCTTAGGAGGTGGGAGCTTGTACGAGCAGTACTTC	CASSLGGGSLYEQYF
TRBV30	TRBJ2-1	TRBD2	few	TGTGCCTGCTCGGGACTAGCGGAGGGAAGGCCGTTCTTC	CACSGLAEGRPFF
TRBV7-9	TRBJ2-1	-	-	TGTGCCAGCAGCCTACAGGGTTGGGGAATTTACAATGAGCAGTTCTTC	CASSLQGWGIYNEQFF
TRBV27	TRBJ2-3	TRBD2	-	TGTGCCAGCAGTTTAAAAGGGAGGGGAGATACGCAGTATTTT	CASSLKGRGDTQYF
TRBV6-1	TRBJ2-3	TRBD1	few	TGTGCCAGCAGTGAAGAGGCAGGGGGCGCAGATACGCAGTATTTT	CASSEEAGGADTQYF
TRBV23-1	TRBJ2-5	-	-	TGCGCCAGCAGTCAATCGGGGGGGCCCCACGAGACCCAGTACTTC	CASSQSGGPHETQYF
TRBV27	TRBJ2-7	-	-	TGTGCCAGCAGTCCCATCGCGAGGGGGTCCACCTACGAGCAGTACTTC	CASSPIARGSTYEQYF
TRBV2	TRBJ2-5	-	few	TGTGCCAGCAGCAGGGCTCGAACCCAGTACTTC	CASSRARTQYF
TRBV5-8	TRBJ1-2	-	-	TGTGCCAGCAGCACCTTGACAGGTCGCGGCTCTGGCTACACCTTC	CASSTLTGRGSGYTF
TRBV5-1	TRBJ2-6	TRBD1	-	TGCGCCAGCAGCCCTCAGGGGGCCCTGACTTACTCTGGGGCCAACGTCCTGACTTTC	CASSPQGALTYSGANVLTF
TRBV4-1	TRBJ1-5	-	-	TGCGCCAGCAGCCAAGTGCAGGGCCTTGGGTTCGGTAGCAATCAGCCCCAGCATTTT	CASSQVQGLGFGSNQPQHF
TRBV5-1	TRBJ2-7	TRBD2	-	TGCGCCAGCAGCTTACTAGCGGGAGCGGGCTACGAGCAGTACTTC	CASSLLAGAGYEQYF
TRBV11-2	TRBJ2-7	-	-	TGTGCCAGCAGCTTAGAAAACCTAGCCGAAACACCCTACGAGCAGTACTTC	CASSLENLAETPYEQYF
TRBV6-1	TRBJ1-1	-	-	TGTGCCAGGCCGGGACATAAGATAATGAACACTGAAGCTTTCTTT	CARPGHKIMNTEAFF
TRBV27	TRBJ1-1	-	-	TGTGCCAGCCGGATCCAGCAGGCGAACACTGAAGCTTTCTTT	CASRIQQANTEAFF
TRBV27	TRBJ2-1	-	few	TGTGCCAGCAGTTTGGGCAGCCGCTGGGTCTTC	CASSLGSRWVF
TRBV27	TRBJ2-7	-	-	TGTGCCAGCAGTTTATCAACTAGGGCCTACGAGCAGTACTTC	CASSLSTRAYEQYF